This TCR beta chain derives from a study of cytomegalovirus exposure and HLA in healthy donors. Study context: A later analysis reported the same platform for the 110 or so validation repertoires and the 666 first-cohort repertoires.

The J segment lost 7 bases and the V segment lost 5 bases, leaving 13 bases of the junction unmatched. The germline V gene has CDR1 MGHRA and CDR2 YSYEKL. This CDR3 has 16 amino acids. As regards this clone: The antigen remains unidentified.

Sequencing was performed with immunoSEQ multiplex PCR; in TCRdb, only in-frame clones are kept and a portion is missing. The data hold 180,000 or so clones, with approximately 87% observed a single time. Study-level findings and limits: According to reports, the classifier identified cytomegalovirus status with high specificity and sensitivity. Subsequent analysis found a tendency for first-cohort TCR clusters to co-occur within the 95 to 150 validation repertoires.

Sequencing input: PBMCs. The chain has TRBV4-1 and TRBJ2-2; 7 bases map to TRBD2. This receptor was obtained from a woman between 25 and 40 years old in good health and CMV-seronegative. CDR3 loop: CASSARGTTNGGELFF. CDR3 DNA: TGCGCCAGCAGCGCCCGGGGGACTACCAACGGCGGGGAGCTGTTTTTT.